The 16 T cell receptor beta chains presented below share a single source sample, sequenced in a study of beta chain features in type 1 diabetes (dated by TCRdb to the late 2010s). Libraries were constructed by the immunoSEQ multiplex PCR assay. The High Capacity cDNA Reverse Transcription Kit was used to reverse transcribe all of the isolated RNA, meaning that expressed TCRB transcripts were what got sequenced. TCRdb carries this immuneACCESS record with in-frame sequences only. Its versions omit some clonotypes, under half of them owing to an unresolved V gene in the studies checked, with the rest unexplained. Present in this sample are 200,000 to 300,000 clones, 25% to 30% of which were seen just once. The top ten constitute around 4% of the sample. The sample taken for sequencing was central memory CD4+ T cells from blood. These receptors originate from a man younger than 45 in good health.

CDR3 nucleotides: TGTGCCAGCAGCCCCGGGACTAGGGAATACAATGAGCAGTTCTTC. This encodes CASSPGTREYNEQFF. The chain recombines TRBV11-3 with TRBJ2-1, with 8 bases identical to TRBD2. The CDR3 is made up of 15 amino acids. The junction had 7 bases not matched to a gene; V was cut back by 5 bases and J by 4 bases. CDR1 and CDR2 (germline): SGHNT, YENEEA. The whole variable domain, remainder taken from reference TRBV11-3 and TRBJ2-1, is EAGVVQSPRYKIIEKKQPVAFWCNPISGHNTLYWYLQNLGQGPELLIRYENEEAVDDSQLPKDRFSAERLKGVDSTLKIQPAELGDSAVYLCASSPGTREYNEQFFGPGTRLTVL.

This clone was picked up a small number of times. The chain couples TRBV30 to TRBJ1-5, with 7 bases aligning to TRBD1. This CDR3 is built from 15 residues. The V and J ends lost 3 bases and 6 bases, in that order; junction bases with no gene match: 11. Germline assignment: CDR1 GTSNPN and CDR2 SVGIG (reference sequence). CDR3 residues: CAWSPGQRRAQPQHF. For the CDR3, the DNA is TGTGCCTGGAGCCCGGGACAGCGGAGGGCTCAGCCCCAGCATTTT.

This clone has a single count. The CDR3 sequence is CASCGGVNQPQHF. The DNA of the CDR3 is TGTGCCAGCTGCGGGGGCGTCAATCAGCCCCAGCATTTT. The chain uses TRBV2 and TRBJ1-5; D possibly corresponds to TRBD1 (6 bases). Trimming pared 8 bases from V and 3 bases from J, leaving 11 bases between. Germline-derived CDR1 and CDR2 are SNHLY and FYNNEI. There are 13 residues in the CDR3.

There are a few counts of this clone. This sequence joins TRBV2 and TRBJ2-1; the match to TRBD2 covers 12 bases. The junction had 2 bases not matched to a gene; V was cut back by 5 bases and J by 9 bases. Germline CDR1 SNHLY, CDR2 FYNNEI. The CDR3 extends over 13 amino acids. The CDR3 sequence: CASSLLAGGEQFF. The CDR3 nucleotides are TGTGCCAGCAGTCTACTAGCGGGAGGTGAGCAGTTCTTC.

In its sample, this clone was seen a few times. DNA of the CDR3: TGTGCCAGCAGCGGGGACAAGGGCGAGCAGTACTTC. Encoded protein: CASSGDKGEQYF. The chain is built from TRBV7-2 and TRBJ2-7, with a weak D call TRBD1 (6 bases). The CDR3 consists of 12 residues. Germline-derived CDR1 and CDR2 are SGHTA and FQGNSA. V was clipped by 5 bases and J by 6 bases, with 11 bases between them.

The chain is built from TRBV27 and TRBJ1-1; D unclear. CDR1 and CDR2 (germline): MNHEY, SMNVEV (reference sequence). The V and J ends lost 2 bases and 0 bases respectively, with 7 bases between them. The CDR3 consists of 14 residues. In DNA, the CDR3 is TGTGCCAGCAGTTTAAAGCCTATGAACACTGAAGCTTTCTTT. As protein: CASSLKPMNTEAFF.

This sequence joins TRBV4-1 and TRBJ2-3; 12 positions agree with TRBD2. CDR3 length: 15 amino acids. The trim removed 1 base at V and 8 bases at J, leaving 4 bases unmatched. Germline V gives CDR1 MGHRA, CDR2 YSYEKL. DNA of the CDR3: TGCGCCAGCAGCCAAGGACTAGCGGGAGTGGGTACGCAGTATTTT. Encoded protein: CASSQGLAGVGTQYF.

The chain is built from TRBV9 and TRBJ2-7; 13 nucleotides align to TRBD2. The CDR3 is made up of 15 amino acids. In germline, CDR1 is SGDLS, CDR2 YYNGEE. Trimming took 2 bases from V and 4 from J; bases not matched to a gene: 3. The CDR3 reads CASSVGGLAGYEQYF. CDR3 DNA sequence: TGTGCCAGCAGCGTTGGGGGACTAGCGGGGTACGAGCAGTACTTC.

The chain is built from TRBV5-1 and TRBJ2-7; 9 bases map to TRBD1. Trimming took 3 bases from V and 6 from J; bases not matched to a gene: 10. This CDR3 is 15 amino acids long. Germline loops: CDR1 SGHRS, CDR2 YFSETQ. The chain's CDR3 is CASSSGTGQVPEQYF. In DNA form, the CDR3 reads TGCGCCAGCAGCTCCGGGACAGGGCAAGTTCCCGAGCAGTACTTC.

This chain joins TRBV29-1 and TRBJ1-5; 7 bases are shared with TRBD1. Germline lookup yields CDR1 SQVTM and CDR2 ANQGSEA. After removal of 7 bases from V and 4 bases from J, the junction contained 7 bases not matched to a gene. The CDR3 has 13 residues. The CDR3 reads CSGTTGLNQPQHF. The CDR3 nucleotides read TGCAGCGGGACGACAGGGTTGAATCAGCCCCAGCATTTT.

Judged by abundance, this clone is medium-sized. The chain carries TRBV7-8 and TRBJ2-1; D may be TRBD2 (6 bases). Trimming cost V 4 bases and J 6 bases, with 16 bases left between them. The CDR3 is 15 amino acids. Germline assignment: CDR1 SGHVS and CDR2 FQNEAQ. CDR3 nucleotide sequence: TGTGCCAGCAGCTCGAGGGACTCCCTCTCCAATGAGCAGTTCTTC. Encoded protein: CASSSRDSLSNEQFF.

There are a few counts of this clone. The genes are TRBV18 and TRBJ2-7; no reliable D call. This CDR3 has 12 amino acids. The V end lost 2 bases, the J end lost 3 bases, and 5 bases lay between the germline ends. Germline lookup yields CDR1 KGHSH and CDR2 LQKENI. The CDR3 reads CASSPGDYEQYF. The CDR3 nucleotides are TGTGCCAGCTCACCAGGGGACTACGAGCAGTACTTC. Filled out from reference TRBV18 and TRBJ2-7, the complete variable domain reads NAGVMQNPRHLVRRRGQEARLRCSPMKGHSHVYWYRQLPEEGLKFMVYLQKENIIDESGMPKERFSAEFPKEGPSILRIQQVVRGDSAAYFCASSPGDYEQYFGPGTRLTVT.

The rearrangement links TRBV6-5 to TRBJ1-1, with a tentative D call TRBD1 (6 bases). The germline V gene has CDR1 MNHEY and CDR2 SVGAGI. The V end lost 6 bases, the J end lost 2 bases, and 13 bases lay between the germline ends. CDR3 length equals 14 residues. The CDR3 coding sequence is TGTGCCAGCAGCCGAGGACAGAGAAACACTGAAGCTTTCTTT. This codes for CASSRGQRNTEAFF.

The chain is built from TRBV7-7 and TRBJ2-2; no clear D. V lost 6 bases, J lost 8 bases, and 13 bases lay in between. From germline, CDR1 is SSHAT and CDR2 FNYEAQ (reference sequence). This CDR3 has 13 residues. This CDR3 is CASSLDTTGELFF. The CDR3, as DNA: TGTGCCAGCAGTCTAGACACGACGGGGGAGCTGTTTTTT.

The sample holds a few counts of this clone. The V and J genes are TRBV7-9 and TRBJ2-1, with D possibly matching TRBD1 (7 bases). V lost 8 bases, J lost 8 bases, and 22 bases lay in between. CDR1 is SEHNR, CDR2 FQNEAQ, per germline (reference sequence). The CDR3 length is 15 residues. CDR3 DNA: TGTGCCAGCGTTTTTGGCGGGGACAGAGGGCATGAGCAGTTCTTC. Its translation is CASVFGGDRGHEQFF.

The genes are TRBV9 and TRBJ1-1, with 7 bases matching TRBD1. The CDR3 is 13 residues long. Germline V lookup: CDR1 SGDLS, CDR2 YYNGEE. V lost 3 bases to trimming and J lost 7 bases; unmatched junction nucleotides: 6. The CDR3 DNA reads as TGTGCCAGCAGCGCAGCTAGGGGGCTTGAAGCTTTCTTT. This codes for CASSAARGLEAFF.